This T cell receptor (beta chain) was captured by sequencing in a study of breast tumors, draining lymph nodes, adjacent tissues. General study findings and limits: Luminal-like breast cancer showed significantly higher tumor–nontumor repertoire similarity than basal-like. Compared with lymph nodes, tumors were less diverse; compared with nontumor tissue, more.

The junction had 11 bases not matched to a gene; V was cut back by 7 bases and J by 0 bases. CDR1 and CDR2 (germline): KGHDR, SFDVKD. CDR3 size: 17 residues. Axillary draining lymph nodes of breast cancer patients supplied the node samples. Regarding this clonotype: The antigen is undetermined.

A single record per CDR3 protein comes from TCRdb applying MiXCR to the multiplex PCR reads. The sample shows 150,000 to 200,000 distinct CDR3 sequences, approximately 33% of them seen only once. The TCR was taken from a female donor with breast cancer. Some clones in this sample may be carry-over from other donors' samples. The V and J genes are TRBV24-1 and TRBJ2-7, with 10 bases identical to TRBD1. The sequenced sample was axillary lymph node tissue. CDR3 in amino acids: CATSSLEGTGASYEQYF. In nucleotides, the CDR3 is TGTGCCACCAGCAGCTTGGAAGGGACAGGGGCCTCCTACGAGCAGTACTTC.